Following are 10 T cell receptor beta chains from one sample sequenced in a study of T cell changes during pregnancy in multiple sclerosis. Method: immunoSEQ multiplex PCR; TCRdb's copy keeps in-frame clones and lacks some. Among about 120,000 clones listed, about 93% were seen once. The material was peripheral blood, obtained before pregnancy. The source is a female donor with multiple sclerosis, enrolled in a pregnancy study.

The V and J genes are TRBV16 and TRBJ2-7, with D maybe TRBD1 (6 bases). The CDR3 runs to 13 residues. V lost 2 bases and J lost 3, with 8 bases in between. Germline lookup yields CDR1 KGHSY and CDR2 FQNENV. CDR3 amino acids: CASSQQGFYEQYF. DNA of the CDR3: TGTGCCAGCAGCCAACAGGGGTTCTACGAGCAGTACTTC.

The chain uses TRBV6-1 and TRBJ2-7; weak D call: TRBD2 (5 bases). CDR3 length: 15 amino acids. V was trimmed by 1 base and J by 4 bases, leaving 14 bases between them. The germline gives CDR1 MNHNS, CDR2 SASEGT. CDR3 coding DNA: TGTGCCAGCAGTGAAGTAAGGACTGGAAGGTACGAGCAGTACTTC. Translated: CASSEVRTGRYEQYF.

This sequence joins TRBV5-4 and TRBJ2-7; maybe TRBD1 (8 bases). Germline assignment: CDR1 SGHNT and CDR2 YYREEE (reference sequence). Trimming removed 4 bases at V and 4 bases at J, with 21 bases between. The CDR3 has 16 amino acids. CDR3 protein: CASSPGGAGGNYEQYF. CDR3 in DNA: TGTGCCAGCAGCCCGGGAGGCGCAGGGGGCAATTACGAGCAGTACTTC.

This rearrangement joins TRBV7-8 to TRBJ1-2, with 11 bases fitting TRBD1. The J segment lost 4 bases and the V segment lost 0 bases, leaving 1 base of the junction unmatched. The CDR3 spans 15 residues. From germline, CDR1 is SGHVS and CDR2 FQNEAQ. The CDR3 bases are TGTGCCAGCAGCTTAGCGGGACAGGGGGGCTATGGCTACACCTTC. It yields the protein CASSLAGQGGYGYTF. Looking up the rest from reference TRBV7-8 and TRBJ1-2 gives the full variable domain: GAGVSQSPRYKVAKRGQDVALRCDPISGHVSLFWYQQALGQGPEFLTYFQNEAQLDKSGLPSDRFFAERPEGSVSTLKIQRTQQEDSAVYLCASSLAGQGGYGYTFGSGTRLTVV.

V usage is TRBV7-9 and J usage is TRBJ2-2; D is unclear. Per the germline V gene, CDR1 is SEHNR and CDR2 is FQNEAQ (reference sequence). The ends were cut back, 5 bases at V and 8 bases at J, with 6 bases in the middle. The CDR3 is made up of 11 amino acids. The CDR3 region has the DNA TGTGCCAGCAGCGAGGTTGGGGAGCTGTTTTTT. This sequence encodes CASSEVGELFF.

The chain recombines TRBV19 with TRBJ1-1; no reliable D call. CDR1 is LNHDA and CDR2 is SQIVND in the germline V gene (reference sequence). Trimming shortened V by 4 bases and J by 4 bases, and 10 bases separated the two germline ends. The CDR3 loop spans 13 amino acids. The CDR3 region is CASSKNTLTEAFF. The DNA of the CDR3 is TGTGCCAGTAGTAAAAACACCCTCACTGAAGCTTTCTTT.

The CDR3 bases are TGTGCCAGTAGCGCCGGCCGGGACAGGGGGCGCGGAGTGGGCTATGGCTACACCTTC. Amino acid sequence: CASSAGRDRGRGVGYGYTF. The chain recombines TRBV19 with TRBJ1-2, with 12 bases identical to TRBD1. J gave up 4 bases and V 6 bases, and 18 bases lay outside the gene matches. The length of the CDR3 is 19 residues. CDR1 and CDR2 from the germline V gene are LNHDA and SQIVND (reference sequence).

Written as DNA, the CDR3 is TGTGCCTGGAGTGTTATACAGGGGGCCGTCGGGGAGCTGTTTTTT. Protein sequence: CAWSVIQGAVGELFF. The chain employs TRBV30 and TRBJ2-2; the match to TRBD1 covers 9 bases. Germline V lookup: CDR1 GTSNPN, CDR2 SVGIG (reference sequence). The length of the CDR3 is 15 residues. The V segment lost 0 bases and the J segment 7 bases; nucleotides outside the gene matches: 6. The variable domain in full, completed from reference TRBV30 and TRBJ2-2, reads SQTIHQWPATLVQPVGSPLSLECTVEGTSNPNLYWYRQAAGRGLQLLFYSVGIGQISSEVPQNLSASRPQDRQFILSSKKLLLSDSGFYLCAWSVIQGAVGELFFGEGSRLTVL.

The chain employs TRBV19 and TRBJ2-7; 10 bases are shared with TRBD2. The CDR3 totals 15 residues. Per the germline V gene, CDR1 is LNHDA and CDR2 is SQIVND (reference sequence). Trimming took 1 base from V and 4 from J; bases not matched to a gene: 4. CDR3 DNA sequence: TGTGCCAGTAGTATAGTCGAGCGGGAGGGTTACGAGCAGTACTTC. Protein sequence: CASSIVEREGYEQYF.

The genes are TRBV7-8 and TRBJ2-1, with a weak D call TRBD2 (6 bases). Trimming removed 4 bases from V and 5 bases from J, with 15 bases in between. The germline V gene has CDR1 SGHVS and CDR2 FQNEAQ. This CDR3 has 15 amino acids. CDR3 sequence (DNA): TGTGCCAGCAGCTCCCCTGGCGGGATTAACAATGAGCAGTTCTTC. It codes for CASSSPGGINNEQFF. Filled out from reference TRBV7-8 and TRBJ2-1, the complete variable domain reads GAGVSQSPRYKVAKRGQDVALRCDPISGHVSLFWYQQALGQGPEFLTYFQNEAQLDKSGLPSDRFFAERPEGSVSTLKIQRTQQEDSAVYLCASSSPGGINNEQFFGPGTRLTVL.